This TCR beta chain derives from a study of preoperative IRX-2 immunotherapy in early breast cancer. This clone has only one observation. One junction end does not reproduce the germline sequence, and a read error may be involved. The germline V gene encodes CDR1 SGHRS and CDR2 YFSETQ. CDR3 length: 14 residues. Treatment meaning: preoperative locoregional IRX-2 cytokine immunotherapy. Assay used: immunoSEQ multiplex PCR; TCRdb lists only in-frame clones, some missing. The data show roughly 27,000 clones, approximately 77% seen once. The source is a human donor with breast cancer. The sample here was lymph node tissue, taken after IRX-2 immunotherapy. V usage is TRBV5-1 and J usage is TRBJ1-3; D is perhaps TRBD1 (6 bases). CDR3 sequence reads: CANSIQGDGNTIYF. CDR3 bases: TGCGCCAACAGCATACAGGGAGACGGAAACACCATATATTTT.